This T cell receptor beta chain appears in the sequencing data of a study of T cell responses to AZD1222 COVID-19 vaccine. Sequenced by immunoSEQ multiplex PCR; TCRdb stores in-frame clones only, minus some. Here the sample spans about 120,000 clones, roughly 88% being singletons. Trimming removed 5 bases at V and 1 base at J, with 10 bases between. Germline loops: CDR1 KGHDR, CDR2 SFDVKD. The CDR3 runs to 14 residues. The sample here was peripheral blood, taken on day 0 of MenACWY control vaccination. The sequence was obtained from an adult in good health. This rearrangement joins TRBV24-1 to TRBJ1-1; D gene uncertain. As DNA, the CDR3 is TGTGCCACCAGTGTCGGCCCCGGGAACACTGAAGCTTTCTTT. It specifies CATSVGPGNTEAFF.